Each of the 25 T cell receptor beta chains below was sequenced from the same sample in a study of T cells in severe cutaneous drug reactions. Carbamazepine had induced Stevens-Johnson syndrome or toxic epidermal necrolysis in the sequenced donors. The iRepertoire multiplex PCR system with TCR subtype-specific primers built both bulk and single-cell libraries. Using the multiplex PCR reads, TCRdb records one entry per CDR3 protein without DNA. This repertoire includes 21,000 or so distinct CDR3 sequences. Sequencing input: PBMCs. The receptors originated from a human donor with toxic epidermal necrolysis, a severe cutaneous drug reaction.

This clonotype shows up as medium-sized by frequency. The rearrangement joins TRBV6-2 or TRBV6-3 to TRBJ1-5; TCRdb's D gene call, TRBD1, goes unchecked for lack of DNA. The CDR3 loop spans 16 amino acids. Germline CDR1 MNHEY, CDR2 SVGEGT. The CDR3 here is CASGDTRQGSNQPQHF.

The chain recombines TRBV5-1 with TRBJ2-3; TCRdb returns TRBD1, unconfirmable since there is no DNA. Germline V gene lookup returns CDR1 SGHRS and CDR2 YFSETQ. The CDR3 is 13 amino acids. The CDR3 is CASSGNRGDTQYF.

J is TRBJ2-7 and V is TRBV7-9; the D gene TCRdb calls, TRBD1, cannot be checked with no DNA. The CDR3 has 17 amino acids. Germline V gives CDR1 SEHNR, CDR2 FQNEAQ (reference sequence). The CDR3 region is CASSLEGHRTGIHEQYF.

This chain connects TRBV7-9 to TRBJ2-1; absent DNA, TCRdb's TRBD1 call cannot be checked. The CDR3 is made up of 16 amino acids. CDR1 and CDR2 (germline): SEHNR, FQNEAQ (reference sequence). CDR3 in amino acids: CASSLAPGGTYNEQFF. The entire variable domain, with the rest obtained from reference TRBV7-9 and TRBJ2-1, is as follows: DTGVSQNPRHKITKRGQNVTFRCDPISEHNRLYWYRQTLGQGPEFLTYFQNEAQLEKSRLLSDRFSAERPKGSFSTLEIQRTEQGDSAMYLCASSLAPGGTYNEQFFGPGTRLTVL.

This chain uses TRBV4-3 with TRBJ1-1. The CDR3 is 16 residues long. Germline CDR1 is LGHNA and CDR2 is YSLEER. The CDR3 sequence: CASSQDRRQKGTEAFF.

The chain employs TRBV7-9 and TRBJ2-7; TCRdb picks TRBD1, but there is no DNA to check that call. Per the germline V gene, CDR1 is SEHNR and CDR2 is FQNEAQ (reference sequence). CDR3 size: 12 residues. Here the CDR3 reads CASSQDSYEQYF.

The chain combines TRBV29-1 with TRBJ2-1; there is no DNA to check the TCRdb D call of TRBD1. Germline CDR1 SQVTM, CDR2 ANQGSEA. The CDR3 covers 15 residues. CDR3 sequence reads: CSGGGPGQGYNEQFF.

This chain uses TRBV7-9 with TRBJ2-5; absent DNA, TCRdb's TRBD1 call cannot be checked. CDR1 and CDR2 (germline): SEHNR, FQNEAQ (reference sequence). This CDR3 contains 17 residues. The CDR3 region is CASSPMADPRGQETQYF.

The J gene is TRBJ1-1, the V gene TRBV20-1; the D gene TCRdb calls, TRBD1, cannot be checked with no DNA. Germline V gives CDR1 DFQATT, CDR2 SNEGSKA (reference sequence). CDR3 length equals 12 residues. CDR3 in amino acids: CSATPVNTEAFF.

The rearrangement links TRBV27 to TRBJ1-5; without DNA, the TCRdb call of TRBD1 cannot be checked. CDR1 and CDR2 from the germline V gene are MNHEY and SMNVEV (reference sequence). The CDR3 has 15 amino acids. CDR3 protein: CASSFLGQGNQPQHF.

The chain employs TRBV14 and TRBJ1-1; TCRdb indicates TRBD1, and absent DNA this call remains unverified. The CDR3 contains 16 residues. Germline lookup yields CDR1 SGHDN and CDR2 FVKESK. CDR3 amino acids: CASSQTPGQRNTEAFF.

The genes are TRBV6-1 and TRBJ2-5. Germline lookup yields CDR1 MNHNS and CDR2 SASEGT. The CDR3 contains 17 residues. The CDR3 region is CASSFSESKSSQETQYF.

The chain is built from TRBV18 and TRBJ2-1; TCRdb proposes TRBD2, but this gene call is untestable without DNA. There are 17 residues in the CDR3. The germline gives CDR1 KGHSH, CDR2 LQKENI. The CDR3 protein is CASSPPRTSAPNNEQFF. The entire variable domain, with the rest obtained from reference TRBV18 and TRBJ2-1, is as follows: NAGVMQNPRHLVRRRGQEARLRCSPMKGHSHVYWYRQLPEEGLKFMVYLQKENIIDESGMPKERFSAEFPKEGPSILRIQQVVRGDSAAYFCASSPPRTSAPNNEQFFGPGTRLTVL.

This chain connects TRBV29-1 to TRBJ1-4; TCRdb selects TRBD1, and the lack of DNA leaves this call unchecked. The CDR3 has 15 residues. The germline V gene has CDR1 SQVTM and CDR2 ANQGSEA. The CDR3 spells CSVGGAHATNEKLFF.

The chain recombines TRBV19 with TRBJ2-5; TCRdb returns TRBD1, unconfirmable since there is no DNA. The CDR3 has 12 residues. In germline, CDR1 is LNHDA, CDR2 SQIVND (reference sequence). The CDR3 sequence: CASSKGTETQYF.

The chain joins TRBV20-1 to TRBJ2-1; TCRdb designates TRBD2, a call that cannot be tested without DNA. There are 16 residues in the CDR3. CDR1 is DFQATT, CDR2 SNEGSKA, per germline (reference sequence). The CDR3 loop reads CSARDPRLAGVNEQFF.

The rearrangement uses TRBV6-2 or TRBV6-3 and TRBJ2-1; TCRdb outputs TRBD1, but without DNA this stays unchecked. The germline V gene encodes CDR1 MNHEY and CDR2 SVGEGT. The CDR3 spans 13 residues. CDR3 residues: CASSYAGIREQFF.

This chain connects TRBV5-1 to TRBJ2-5; TCRdb outputs TRBD1, but without DNA this stays unchecked. CDR1 and CDR2 from the germline V gene are SGHRS and YFSETQ. CDR3 size: 15 residues. CDR3 region: CASSLGDRAQETQYF.

The CDR3 protein is CASSLAGALNAYEQYF. This chain uses TRBV28 with TRBJ2-7; TCRdb indicates TRBD1, and absent DNA this call remains unverified. CDR3 length: 16 residues. CDR1 and CDR2 (germline): MDHEN, SYDVKM.

V usage is TRBV4-2 and J usage is TRBJ2-5. Germline V CDR1 and CDR2: LGHNA, YNFKEQ. This CDR3 spans 15 amino acids. CDR3 amino acids: CASSQDVRHGETQYF.

This chain's CDR3 is CSVDREEGNTIYF. The V and J genes are TRBV29-1 and TRBJ1-3. Per the germline V gene, CDR1 is SQVTM and CDR2 is ANQGSEA. The CDR3 length is 13 residues.

The J gene is TRBJ2-3, the V gene TRBV20-1; the D call from TCRdb, TRBD2, cannot be confirmed without DNA. CDR1 is DFQATT, CDR2 SNEGSKA, per germline (reference sequence). CDR3 size: 16 residues. CDR3 loop: CSALFGRGQSTDTQYF.

The chain couples TRBV24-1 to TRBJ2-7; as DNA is missing, the TRBD1 call by TCRdb cannot be tested. This CDR3 region has 13 residues. From germline, CDR1 is KGHDR and CDR2 SFDVKD. CDR3 sequence reads: CATSPGTTYEQYF.

V and J are TRBV27 and TRBJ2-1; TCRdb names TRBD2, which stays unverified in the absence of DNA. CDR3 length: 14 residues. In germline, CDR1 is MNHEY, CDR2 SMNVEV (reference sequence). The CDR3 sequence is CASSFGLAGDEQFF.

According to its frequency, this clonotype is medium-sized. V is TRBV30 and J is TRBJ1-1; the D call from TCRdb, TRBD1, cannot be confirmed without DNA. This CDR3 is built from 13 residues. CDR1 is GTSNPN, CDR2 SVGIG, per germline (reference sequence). The CDR3 sequence: CAWEQETNTEAFF.